There are a few counts of the clone carrying this T cell receptor (beta chain). The study drew donors from healthy Caucasian individuals in Russia aged roughly 6 to 100. In each sample, at least 7 million PBMCs were isolated. It was with a sample-barcoded 5' primer and a J-beta primer mix that a second PCR of roughly 7 to 12 cycles was run. TCRdb used MiXCR to reprocess the 5' RACE reads, holding one entry per CDR3 protein. The sample lists about 1.4 million distinct CDR3 sequences; around 59% were seen once. These data originate in a study of blood T cells in healthy people across ages. The CDR3 totals 19 residues. Germline CDR1 reads DFQATT; CDR2 reads SNEGSKA (reference sequence). Trimming removed 1 base from V and 2 bases from J; junction bases left unmatched: 17.

The V gene is TRBV20-1, the J gene TRBJ2-3, with TRBD2 matching over 8 bases. This TCR came from a man aged 18 to 29 in good health. Sequenced: blood. CDR3 coding DNA: TGCAGTGCTAGAGGGGGGGTAGCGGGGAGAGTTGGCTCCACAGATACGCAGTATTTT. Protein: CSARGGVAGRVGSTDTQYF.